This T cell receptor beta chain was obtained from a study of blood T cell repertoires in COVID-19. Turning to the study itself: The samples span acute and convalescent COVID-19 from the United States, Italy and Spain. T cells, B-cell-depleted T cells, or PBMCs provided the cDNA or gDNA that served as material.

It was within 2 weeks before study entry that exposed participants met a COVID-19 case. The CDR3 length is 13 residues. Germline CDR1 SEHNR, CDR2 FQNEAQ (reference sequence). Trimming pared 6 bases from V and 4 bases from J, leaving 12 bases between. As processed by the authors: By means of reference gene primer amplification, nucleated cell counts were estimated. TCRdb's table, derived via immunoSEQ multiplex PCR, lists solely in-frame clones and lacks some. V and J calls and clone size are given by that table; D and trimming were obtained from the DNA. Of 150,000 to 200,000 clones in the sample, around 84% were seen once.

The sequence derives from a woman under 40 who had been exposed to COVID-19. The sequencing input was PBMCs or T cells enriched from blood (not recorded which). V usage is TRBV7-9 and J usage is TRBJ1-1; D is unclear. In DNA form, the CDR3 reads TGTGCCAGCAGTACCCCCCGAGGCACTGAAGCTTTCTTT. Its translation is CASSTPRGTEAFF.